These T cell receptor beta chains were read from a single sample in a study of blood T cell repertoires in COVID-19. Repertoires were generated with immunoSEQ multiplex PCR, while TCRdb's copy carries only in-frame clones and drops some. Of about 160,000 clones listed, approximately 75% are singletons. Sequenced material: peripheral blood. These receptors originate from a human donor in a cohort sampled during active COVID-19. Both conserved end residues are part of each CDR3. Fields, in order: D gene, clone size, V gene, J gene, CDR3 DNA, CDR3 protein. D genes are given only for firm matches. Size is stated for part of the rows, as once, few or many counts, or as a class when the clone is expanded.

-	-	TRBV19	TRBJ2-1	TGTGCCAGTAGTATAGATCGCGGGTCGCACAATGAGCAGTTCTTC	CASSIDRGSHNEQFF
TRBD1	-	TRBV19	TRBJ2-4	TGTGCCAGTAGTATAGGTCCAGGGGGCCCCCAAAGCATTCAGTACTTC	CASSIGPGGPQSIQYF
-	-	TRBV5-6	TRBJ2-7	TGTGCCAGCAGCGCGGATCGAGACGAGCAGTACTTC	CASSADRDEQYF
-	-	TRBV5-1	TRBJ2-5	TGCGCCAGCAGCTTGGGGTCCACCAACAAAGAGACCCAGTACTTC	CASSLGSTNKETQYF
TRBD1	-	TRBV3-1/TRBV3-2	TRBJ1-1	TGTGCCAGCAGCCAAGGGACAGGGGGCCATCACACTGAAGCTTTCTTT	CASSQGTGGHHTEAFF
-	few	TRBV3-1/TRBV3-2	TRBJ1-5	TGTGCCAGCAGCCAAGAGGCAGGCAATCAGCCCCAGCATTTT	CASSQEAGNQPQHF
TRBD2	-	TRBV5-5	TRBJ2-3	TGTGCCAGCAGCTACGGGACTAGCGGGGGGAGGGATACGCAGTATTTT	CASSYGTSGGRDTQYF
-	once	TRBV12-3/TRBV12-4	TRBJ1-2	TGTGCCAGCGGAACAGTCTATGGCTACACCTTC	CASGTVYGYTF
-	-	TRBV5-1	TRBJ2-5	TGCGCCAGCAGCCCCGGAGCCTACCAAGAGACCCAGTACTTC	CASSPGAYQETQYF
-	once	TRBV7-9	TRBJ2-7	TGTGCCAGCAGCTCGAGGGGGACCTCCTACGAGCAGTACTTC	CASSSRGTSYEQYF